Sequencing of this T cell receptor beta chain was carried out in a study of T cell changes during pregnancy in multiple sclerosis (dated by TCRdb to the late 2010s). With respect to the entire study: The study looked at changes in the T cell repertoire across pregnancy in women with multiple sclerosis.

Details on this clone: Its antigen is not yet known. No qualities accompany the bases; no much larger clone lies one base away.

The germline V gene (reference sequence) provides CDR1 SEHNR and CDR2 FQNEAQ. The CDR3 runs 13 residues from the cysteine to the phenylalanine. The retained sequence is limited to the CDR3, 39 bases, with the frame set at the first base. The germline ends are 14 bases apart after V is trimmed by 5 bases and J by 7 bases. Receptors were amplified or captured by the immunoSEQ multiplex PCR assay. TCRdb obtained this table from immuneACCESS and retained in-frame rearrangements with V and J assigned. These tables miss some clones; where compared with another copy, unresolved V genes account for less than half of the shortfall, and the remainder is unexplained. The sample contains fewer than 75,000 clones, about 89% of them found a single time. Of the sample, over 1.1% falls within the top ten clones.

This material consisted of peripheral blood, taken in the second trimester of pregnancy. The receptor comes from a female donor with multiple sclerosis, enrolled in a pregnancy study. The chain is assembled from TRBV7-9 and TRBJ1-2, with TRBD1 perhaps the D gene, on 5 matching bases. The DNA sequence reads TGTGCCAGCAGCGCAACTGGGGCAGGTGGCTACACCTTC. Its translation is CASSATGAGGYTF.